The 21 T cell receptor beta chains listed next were all sequenced from one sample in a study of OX40 agonist ivuxolimab in advanced cancers. Method: immunoSEQ multiplex PCR; TCRdb's copy keeps in-frame clones and lacks some. The sample has 13,000 or so clones; approximately 80% are singletons. The material was CD4+ or CD8+ T cells sorted from blood, obtained in a trial of the OX40 agonist ivuxolimab. These receptors were taken from an adult with an advanced solid tumor such as melanoma, head and neck, liver or kidney cancer.

V and J are TRBV7-9 and TRBJ2-5; TRBD2 matches 10 bases. Germline V CDR1 and CDR2: SEHNR, FQNEAQ (reference sequence). V lost 5 bases, J lost 0 bases, and 6 bases stayed unmatched. The CDR3 spans 16 residues. CDR3 amino acids: CASSPVAGGNQETQYF. The CDR3 nucleotides are TGTGCCAGCAGCCCGGTAGCGGGGGGCAACCAAGAGACCCAGTACTTC.

To note about this clone: Additional DNA sequences in this sample encode the identical CDR3. The chain recombines TRBV9 with TRBJ2-3, with D perhaps TRBD1 (6 bases). Germline-derived CDR1 and CDR2 are SGDLS and YYNGEE. V gave up 0 bases and J gave up 0 bases, with 8 bases separating them. The CDR3 sequence is 15 residues long. The CDR3 protein is CASSVGGPSTDTQYF. The CDR3 bases are TGTGCCAGCAGCGTAGGGGGGCCCAGCACAGATACGCAGTATTTT.

This clone was counted a few times. The chain is built from TRBV7-8 and TRBJ2-7; D might be TRBD1 (5 bases). The V and J ends lost 3 bases and 2 bases respectively, with 11 bases between them. This CDR3 has 14 amino acids. Germline CDR1 is SGHVS and CDR2 is FQNEAQ. CDR3 coding DNA: TGTGCCAGCAGCTTTCGAAGCAGGGCCTACGAGCAGTACTTC. Its protein product is CASSFRSRAYEQYF.

The table lists this clone with a few counts. CDR3 loop: CASSDGETQYF. CDR3 coding DNA: TGCGCCAGCAGTGACGGGGAGACCCAGTACTTC. The chain joins TRBV10-2 to TRBJ2-5; D gene uncertain. Germline V gene sequence: CDR1 WSHSY, CDR2 SAAADI. V lost 3 bases, J lost 5 bases, and 4 bases lay in between. The CDR3 has 11 residues.

The chain is built from TRBV7-2 and TRBJ2-3; D remains ambiguous. Trimming cost V 0 bases and J 2 bases, with 9 bases left between them. Per the germline V gene, CDR1 is SGHTA and CDR2 is FQGNSA. The CDR3 extends over 15 amino acids. CDR3 sequence (DNA): TGTGCCAGCAGCTTAGCGCCTACCCTCACAGATACGCAGTATTTT. As protein: CASSLAPTLTDTQYF.

The chain is built from TRBV7-9 and TRBJ1-1, with a possible D match to TRBD1 (6 bases). The germline V gene has CDR1 SEHNR and CDR2 FQNEAQ (reference sequence). The CDR3 contains 13 residues. Trimming stripped 7 bases from V and 5 bases from J, with 14 bases between. The CDR3 DNA sequence: TGTGCCAGCAAACCCCCGGGGGCGACTGAAGCTTTCTTT. This encodes CASKPPGATEAFF.

This clone has only a few counts. V is TRBV14 and J is TRBJ1-2; TRBD1 is a possible D gene (5 bases). From germline, CDR1 is SGHDN and CDR2 FVKESK. The CDR3 has 13 residues. Trimming removed 2 bases at V and 10 bases at J, with 14 bases between. The DNA of the CDR3 is TGTGCCAGCAGCCAACGGTACAACAGGTACTACACCTTC. It specifies CASSQRYNRYYTF.

This clone was detected once. V usage is TRBV19 and J usage is TRBJ2-1; 9 nucleotides agree with TRBD2. Germline V CDR1 and CDR2: LNHDA, SQIVND (reference sequence). V lost 1 base and J lost 6; bases outside the gene matches: 1. The CDR3 totals 14 residues. The CDR3 coding sequence is TGTGCCAGTAGTATAGGGCGGGGGGGCAATGAGCAGTTCTTC. This encodes CASSIGRGGNEQFF.

CDR3 sequence: CASSRDRSSYNSPLHF. The DNA for the CDR3 is TGTGCCAGCAGTCGTGACCGGAGCTCCTATAATTCACCCCTCCACTTT. The chain uses TRBV2 and TRBJ1-6; D unresolved. This CDR3 contains 16 residues. With 5 bases removed from V and 0 bases from J, the gap between germline ends came to 11 bases. Looked up from germline, CDR1 is SNHLY and CDR2 is FYNNEI.

This chain joins TRBV4-1 and TRBJ1-1; maybe TRBD1 (5 bases). Germline CDR1 is MGHRA and CDR2 is YSYEKL. The CDR3 runs 16 residues. With 3 bases removed from V and 3 bases from J, the gap between germline ends came to 17 bases. CDR3 residues: CASSHSFGRQHTEAFF. As DNA, the CDR3 is TGCGCCAGCAGCCACTCCTTCGGACGACAGCACACTGAAGCTTTCTTT.

The V call is TRBV29-1, the J call TRBJ2-5; D remains unclear. This CDR3 spans 14 amino acids. Germline CDR1 reads SQVTM; CDR2 reads ANQGSEA. Trimming cost V 1 base and J 5 bases, with 14 bases left between them. CDR3 sequence: CSVEVLHDPETQYF. CDR3 sequence (DNA): TGCAGCGTTGAAGTCCTCCATGATCCGGAGACCCAGTACTTC.

This rearrangement joins TRBV6-4 to TRBJ1-1; D ambiguous. Trimming removed 2 bases from V and 4 bases from J, with 5 bases in between. The CDR3 extends over 12 amino acids. Germline lookup yields CDR1 MRHNA and CDR2 SNTAGT. CDR3 DNA sequence: TGTGCCAGCAGTGACGGATTCACTGAAGCTTTCTTT. Its protein product is CASSDGFTEAFF.

This clone occurred a few times. The chain combines TRBV15 with TRBJ2-5; unclear D gene. The CDR3 runs to 14 residues. Germline assignment: CDR1 LNHNV and CDR2 YYDKDF (reference sequence). Trimming took off 0 bases at V and 0 bases at J, with 5 bases between the two ends. The CDR3 region is CATSRDSYQETQYF. In DNA, the CDR3 is TGTGCCACCAGCAGAGATAGCTACCAAGAGACCCAGTACTTC. The full variable domain, completed using reference TRBV15 and TRBJ2-5, is DAMVIQNPRYQVTQFGKPVTLSCSQTLNHNVMYWYQQKSSQAPKLLFHYYDKDFNNEADTPDNFQSRRPNTSFCFLDIRSPGLGDTAMYLCATSRDSYQETQYFGPGTRLLVL.

The chain joins TRBV29-1 to TRBJ2-1; tentatively, D is TRBD1 (6 bases). V gave up 8 bases and J gave up 0 bases, with 14 bases separating them. This CDR3 has 14 residues. Germline V gene lookup returns CDR1 SQVTM and CDR2 ANQGSEA. DNA for the CDR3: TGCAGCCTAACCGAAGGGGGCTCCTACAATGAGCAGTTCTTC. Translation gives CSLTEGGSYNEQFF.

The J gene is TRBJ1-1, the V gene TRBV4-1; D possibly corresponds to TRBD1 (5 bases). Germline V gene sequence: CDR1 MGHRA, CDR2 YSYEKL. The CDR3 is made up of 15 amino acids. V lost 5 bases, J lost 0 bases, and 13 bases lay in between. The CDR3 nucleotides read TGCGCCAGCAGCGGGCCAGGGATCCTGAACACTGAAGCTTTCTTT. Protein sequence: CASSGPGILNTEAFF.

This clone was seen more than once but under ten times. V gene TRBV7-9 combines with J gene TRBJ1-1, with unresolved D. Germline V lookup: CDR1 SEHNR, CDR2 FQNEAQ (reference sequence). Trimming took off 1 base at V and 8 bases at J, with 11 bases between the two ends. CDR3 size: 13 residues. CDR3 coding DNA: TGTGCCAGCAGCTTAGGGACGGGCAGGGAAGCTTTCTTT. Encoded protein: CASSLGTGREAFF.

The chain recombines TRBV7-9 with TRBJ1-5; the D gene is possibly TRBD1 (6 bases). The CDR3 runs 13 residues. The V end was cut by 6 bases, the J end by 2 bases, with 8 bases between. Germline CDR1 is SEHNR and CDR2 is FQNEAQ (reference sequence). This chain's CDR3 is CASRAGGNQPQHF. CDR3 bases: TGTGCCAGCAGAGCAGGGGGCAATCAGCCCCAGCATTTT.

The table lists this clone with a count of one. The chain carries TRBV7-5 and TRBJ2-7; the tabulated D call, TRBD1, remains unverified against the DNA. TRBV7-5 corresponds to a pseudogene. The CDR3 consists of 16 residues. The CDR3 nucleotides are TGTGTCAGAAGCTTAAATTACAGGGGTCGAAGCTACGAGCAGTACTTC. Amino acid sequence: CVRSLNYRGRSYEQYF.

This clone turned up a few times. The chain carries TRBV7-3 and TRBJ2-5, with D perhaps assigned TRBD1 or TRBD2 (5 bases each). The CDR3 runs to 14 residues. The germline V and J ends were trimmed by 2 bases and 5 bases, with 12 bases remaining between them. Germline lookup yields CDR1 SGHTA and CDR2 FQGTGA. In DNA form, the CDR3 reads TGTGCCAGCAGCTTATCAGGGACCGGGGAGACCCAGTACTTC. Translated: CASSLSGTGETQYF.

V is TRBV9 and J is TRBJ1-3; D is unresolved. The CDR3 contains 19 residues. Trimming cost V 3 bases and J 4 bases, with 26 bases left between them. Germline CDR1 reads SGDLS; CDR2 reads YYNGEE. This CDR3 reads CASSAPLMEGTKTGNTIYF. DNA of the CDR3: TGTGCCAGCAGCGCCCCTCTAATGGAAGGAACCAAAACCGGAAACACCATATATTTT.

CDR3 protein: CASRRTGDSYEQYF. Written as DNA, the CDR3 is TGCGCCAGCAGACGGACAGGCGACTCCTACGAGCAGTACTTC. This rearrangement joins TRBV4-1 to TRBJ2-7; TRBD1 matches 7 bases. J was trimmed by 0 bases and V by 6 bases; bases with no gene match: 5. Germline CDR1 and CDR2: MGHRA and YSYEKL. The CDR3 has 14 amino acids.